The 22 T cell receptor beta chains below come from one sample, sequenced in a study of blood T cell repertoires in COVID-19. Method: immunoSEQ multiplex PCR; TCRdb's copy keeps in-frame clones and lacks some. Among about 140,000 clones, around 90% were seen once, and the ten largest hold about 1.7%. The sequenced material came from peripheral blood. These receptors all stem from a man aged 65 to 79 with acute or convalescent COVID-19.

The chain combines TRBV5-6 with TRBJ2-5; D ambiguous. The CDR3 spans 13 residues. Germline V gives CDR1 SGHDT, CDR2 YYEEEE. The V gene lost 0 bases and the J gene lost 2 bases, with 5 bases spanning the gap. CDR3 loop: CASSLGAQETQYF. In nucleotides, the CDR3 is TGTGCCAGCAGCTTGGGAGCGCAAGAGACCCAGTACTTC.

This chain joins TRBV19 and TRBJ1-5; TRBD1 matches at 11 bases. CDR3 size: 18 residues. Germline V lookup: CDR1 LNHDA, CDR2 SQIVND (reference sequence). Trimming at V came to 6 bases and at J to 0 bases, leaving 10 bases not matched to a gene. CDR3 DNA: TGTGCCAGTAGCACCGGGACAGGGGGACATTATAGCAATCAGCCCCAGCATTTT. It encodes CASSTGTGGHYSNQPQHF.

The chain uses TRBV9 and TRBJ2-3; 13 bases are a match to TRBD2. After removal of 4 bases from V and 7 bases from J, the junction contained 3 bases not matched to a gene. Germline loops: CDR1 SGDLS, CDR2 YYNGEE. This CDR3 region has 14 residues. The DNA for the CDR3 is TGTGCCAGCAGCCAGGGACTAGCGGGGAATACGCAGTATTTT. Amino acids: CASSQGLAGNTQYF.

The table lists this clone with a count of one. V gene TRBV12-5 combines with J gene TRBJ2-1, with 9 bases matching TRBD1. This CDR3 contains 14 residues. CDR1 LGHNT and CDR2 FRNRAP come from the germline V gene. With V trimmed by 7 bases and J by 10 bases, 11 bases remained unmatched. The CDR3 sequence: CASATDRGTMEQFF. In nucleotides, the CDR3 is TGTGCTAGTGCCACCGACAGGGGGACGATGGAGCAGTTCTTC.

In the case of this clone: The same CDR3 also results from other DNA sequences found in this sample. This rearrangement joins TRBV3-1 (or the pseudogene TRBV3-2) to TRBJ2-7; D possibly corresponds to TRBD1 (6 bases). This CDR3 has 12 residues. CDR1 is LGHDT, CDR2 YNNKEL, per germline (reference sequence). Trimming stripped 4 bases from V and 3 bases from J, with 7 bases between. CDR3 nucleotides: TGTGCCAGCAGCCGAGGGGGCTACGAGCAGTACTTC. Protein sequence: CASSRGGYEQYF.

The chain joins TRBV30 to TRBJ2-7; no clear D gene. V lost 0 bases and J lost 6, with 9 bases in between. CDR3 length equals 12 residues. CDR1 GTSNPN and CDR2 SVGIG come from the germline V gene (reference sequence). CDR3 sequence reads: CAWSVSPGEQYF. The CDR3 DNA sequence: TGTGCCTGGAGTGTCAGTCCAGGCGAGCAGTACTTC.

V is TRBV5-1 and J is TRBJ1-5; unclear D gene. The ends were cut back, 7 bases at V and 5 bases at J, with 13 bases in the middle. This CDR3 is 13 amino acids long. Looked up from germline, CDR1 is SGHRS and CDR2 is YFSETQ. The CDR3 here is CASADGFDQPQHF. For the CDR3, the DNA is TGCGCCAGCGCCGACGGGTTCGATCAGCCCCAGCATTTT.

The chain combines TRBV2 with TRBJ2-1, with 9 bases aligning to TRBD2. Trimming took 4 bases from V and 0 from J; bases not matched to a gene: 4. The V gene's germline CDR1 is SNHLY and CDR2 FYNNEI. The CDR3 length is 16 residues. This chain's CDR3 is CASSVAREGSYNEQFF. CDR3 DNA: TGTGCCAGCAGTGTGGCGCGGGAGGGCTCCTACAATGAGCAGTTCTTC.

With regard to this clone: Other DNA sequences of this sample code for an identical CDR3. This rearrangement joins TRBV3-1 (or the pseudogene TRBV3-2) to TRBJ1-2; TRBD1 matches 9 bases. The length of the CDR3 is 14 residues. Germline V gene sequence: CDR1 LGHDT, CDR2 YNNKEL (reference sequence). V lost 6 bases and J lost 5; bases outside the gene matches: 7. This chain's CDR3 is CASSPPGQGYGYTF. In DNA, the CDR3 is TGTGCCAGCAGTCCACCGGGACAGGGATATGGCTACACCTTC.

The chain carries TRBV6-5 and TRBJ1-6; D is undetermined. CDR3 length equals 15 residues. The germline gives CDR1 MNHEY, CDR2 SVGAGI. Trimming removed 6 bases at V and 6 bases at J, with 15 bases between. The CDR3 region has the DNA TGTGCCAGCAGCCCGGCAGTAAGGAGTAATTCACCCCTCCACTTT. Its protein product is CASSPAVRSNSPLHF.

This chain links TRBV7-9 with TRBJ1-5; D perhaps matches TRBD1 (5 bases). V was cut by 4 bases and J by 5 bases, with 12 bases left in between. The CDR3 covers 14 residues. CDR1 is SEHNR, CDR2 FQNEAQ, per germline (reference sequence). CDR3 region: CASSSLQGDQPQHF. DNA of the CDR3: TGTGCCAGCAGCTCGTTGCAGGGTGATCAGCCCCAGCATTTT.

V is TRBV14 and J is TRBJ2-7, with TRBD1 matching 7 bases. CDR1 is SGHDN, CDR2 FVKESK, per germline. The CDR3 covers 15 residues. Trimming cost V 4 bases and J 3 bases; bases outside gene matches: 9. Here the CDR3 DNA reads TGTGCCAGCAGCCGGAGACAGGGTCTCGGCTACGAGCAGTACTTC. It codes for CASSRRQGLGYEQYF.

This rearrangement joins TRBV7-6 to TRBJ2-7; perhaps TRBD1 as D (8 bases). V lost 5 bases to trimming and J lost 1 base, with 15 bases between them. Per germline, CDR1 SGHVS and CDR2 FNYEAQ. CDR3 length: 15 residues. The CDR3 DNA reads TGTGCCAGCAGCCCAGCGGGGACAGGTTCCTACGAGCAGTACTTC. Amino acid sequence: CASSPAGTGSYEQYF.

V is TRBV6-2 or TRBV6-3 and J is TRBJ1-5, with 7 bases aligning to TRBD1. Germline V CDR1 and CDR2: MNHEY, SVGEGT. The V and J ends lost 0 bases and 6 bases, in that order; junction bases with no gene match: 2. The CDR3 has 14 residues. The DNA for the CDR3 is TGTGCCAGCAGTTACTCACAGGGGAGTCAGCCCCAGCATTTT. This sequence encodes CASSYSQGSQPQHF.

The chain has TRBV7-2 and TRBJ1-1; no clear D. CDR1 is SGHTA and CDR2 is FQGNSA in the germline V gene. This CDR3 comprises 14 residues. V dropped 4 bases and J dropped 0 bases, with 9 bases sitting between them. The CDR3 nucleotides are TGTGCCAGCAGCTGGCCTCCAATGAACACTGAAGCTTTCTTT. This codes for CASSWPPMNTEAFF.

This rearrangement joins TRBV4-1 to TRBJ2-3; a possible D gene is TRBD1 (6 bases). This CDR3 spans 16 amino acids. V was clipped by 3 bases and J by 6 bases, with 19 bases between them. From germline, CDR1 is MGHRA and CDR2 YSYEKL. The CDR3 sequence: CASSQSRDILQDTQYF. The CDR3 DNA is TGCGCCAGCAGCCAGAGCCGGGACATCCTCCAGGATACGCAGTATTTT.

The chain is built from TRBV28 and TRBJ1-3; the D is unclear. The germline V gene has CDR1 MDHEN and CDR2 SYDVKM. The V end was cut by 7 bases, the J end by 5 bases, with 12 bases between. The CDR3 runs to 13 residues. The CDR3 bases are TGTGCCAGCACGGAGGGTAGCCGAAACACCATATATTTT. Amino acids: CASTEGSRNTIYF. The whole variable domain, remainder taken from reference TRBV28 and TRBJ1-3, is DVKVTQSSRYLVKRTGEKVFLECVQDMDHENMFWYRQDPGLGLRLIYFSYDVKMKEKGDIPEGYSVSREKKERFSLILESASTNQTSMYLCASTEGSRNTIYFGEGSWLTVV.

The rearrangement uses TRBV5-4 and TRBJ2-1, with a weak D call TRBD2 (5 bases). This CDR3 spans 13 amino acids. V shed 0 bases and J shed 7 bases, with 8 bases lying between them. Germline V CDR1 and CDR2: SGHNT, YYREEE (reference sequence). CDR3 DNA: TGTGCCAGCAGCTTGGGGGCGGGTAATGAGCAGTTCTTC. Translation: CASSLGAGNEQFF. The variable domain in full, completed from reference TRBV5-4 and TRBJ2-1, reads ETGVTQSPTHLIKTRGQQVTLRCSSQSGHNTVSWYQQALGQGPQFIFQYYREEENGRGNFPPRFSGLQFPNYSSELNVNALELDDSALYLCASSLGAGNEQFFGPGTRLTVL.

The V and J genes are TRBV6-8 and TRBJ2-2, with 12 bases aligning to TRBD1. Germline V lookup: CDR1 MNHGY, CDR2 SAAAGT. J lost 6 bases, V lost 5 bases, and 7 bases had no gene match. The CDR3 is 16 residues long. CDR3 nucleotide sequence: TGTGCCAGCAGTCGCATTCGGGACAGGGGGCCCGGGGAGCTGTTTTTT. Translated, it gives CASSRIRDRGPGELFF.

The chain employs TRBV5-1 and TRBJ2-5; D is unclear. CDR3 length: 15 amino acids. V was pared by 0 bases and J by 4 bases, with 13 bases between. Germline CDR1 is SGHRS and CDR2 is YFSETQ. CDR3 residues: CASSLEVGVTETQYF. The CDR3 bases are TGCGCCAGCAGCTTGGAGGTGGGCGTCACAGAGACCCAGTACTTC.

V is TRBV11-3 and J is TRBJ1-1, with D possibly being TRBD1 (6 bases). V lost 1 base and J lost 5, with 11 bases in between. The CDR3 covers 14 residues. CDR1 and CDR2 (germline): SGHNT, YENEEA. CDR3 sequence reads: CASSLGGPMTEAFF. The DNA for the CDR3 is TGTGCCAGCAGCTTAGGGGGGCCGATGACTGAAGCTTTCTTT.

This sequence joins TRBV5-5 and TRBJ1-5; tentative D call: TRBD1 (5 bases). Per the germline V gene, CDR1 is SGHKS and CDR2 is YYEKEE (reference sequence). The CDR3 is 14 amino acids. V lost 0 bases, J lost 6 bases, and 10 bases lay in between. The CDR3 protein is CASSLDPGIQPQHF. Written as DNA, the CDR3 is TGTGCCAGCAGCTTGGACCCAGGGATTCAGCCCCAGCATTTT.